The sequence of this T cell receptor (beta chain) was determined in a study of blood T cell repertoires in COVID-19. Study information: Sample material is recorded as cDNA or gDNA derived from T cells, B-cell-depleted T cells, or PBMCs.

Original analysis: Reference gene primers were amplified, and this amplification served to estimate nucleated cell counts. The repertoire was sequenced with immunoSEQ multiplex PCR; TCRdb's copy has only in-frame clones and lacks some. V and J calls and clone size are those listed in that table; D and trimming were worked out from the DNA. The profile shows approximately 290,000 clones, approximately 86% of them singletons. The ends were cut back, 7 bases at V and 0 bases at J, with 16 bases in the middle. The germline V gene encodes CDR1 SGHRS and CDR2 YFSETQ. This CDR3 has 15 residues. Patients in Seattle were enrolled during active infection, then followed longitudinally.

Sequencing was done on a sample of peripheral blood. This receptor was taken from a human donor with COVID-19, enrolled during active disease. The donor label of this sample is uncertain. The V call is TRBV5-1, the J call TRBJ1-1; possible D gene TRBD1, 6 bases. The DNA of the CDR3 is TGCGCCAGCTCCCTGGGACACGCCATGAACACTGAAGCTTTCTTT. Encoded protein: CASSLGHAMNTEAFF.